The source of this TCR beta chain is a study of post-analysis software for immune sequencing data. Study-level findings and limits: Four to six TRBV segments appeared more often in patients than in controls, and TRBV5-6, TRBV5-1 and TRBV20-1 were among these. Samples prepared in the same batch strongly co-clustered by F measure.

cDNA libraries for TCR beta contained unique molecular identifiers. Each CDR3 protein is one row after TCRdb ran MiXCR on the PCR reads. The sample holds around 150,000 distinct CDR3 sequences, around 36% seen once. There are 14 residues in the CDR3. CDR1 is MNHNS and CDR2 is SASEGT in the germline V gene. The V end was cut by 4 bases, the J end by 3 bases, with 11 bases between. A note on this clonotype: Its antigen is not identified.

This specimen was blood, taken after autologous hematopoietic stem cell transplantation. V and J are TRBV6-1 and TRBJ2-3; the D is unclear. This TCR was sampled from a girl aged 10 to 17 with multiple sclerosis. CDR3 region: CASSVSSMTDTQYF. The CDR3 DNA reads TGTGCCAGCAGTGTATCGTCCATGACAGATACGCAGTATTTT.